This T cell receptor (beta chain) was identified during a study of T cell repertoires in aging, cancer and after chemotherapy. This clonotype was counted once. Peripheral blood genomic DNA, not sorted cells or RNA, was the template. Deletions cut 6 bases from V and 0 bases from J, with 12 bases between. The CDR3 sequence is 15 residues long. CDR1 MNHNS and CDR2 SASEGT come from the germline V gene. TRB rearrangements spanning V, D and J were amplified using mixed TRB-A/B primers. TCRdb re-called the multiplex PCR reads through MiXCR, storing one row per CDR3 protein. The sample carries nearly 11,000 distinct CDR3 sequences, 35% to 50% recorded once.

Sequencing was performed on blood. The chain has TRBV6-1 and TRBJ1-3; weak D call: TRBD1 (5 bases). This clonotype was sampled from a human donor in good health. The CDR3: CASSEGRNSGNTIYF. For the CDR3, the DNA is TGTGCCAGCAGCGAGGGACGGAACTCTGGAAACACCATATATTTT.